The source of this TCR beta chain is a study of cytotoxic CD8 clonotypes in ibrutinib-treated CLL listed by TCRdb under 2021. About the full investigation: The cohort was composed of about 10 relapsed/refractory and 15 treatment-naive patients; IGHV unmutated status was identified in 17 patients. Longitudinal samples were obtainable from about 30% of the roughly 90 participants in the trial. On average, each sample had approximately 250,000 productive templates and about 89,000 productive rearrangements. Cryopreserved peripheral blood mononuclear cells were collected at three points: before therapy, at response, and at either sustained remission or disease progression. Responses were partial in some 24 patients and complete in 2; after median about 70 months follow-up, roughly 14 stayed in remission and about 12 progressed. Samples at response were collected after a median of about 11 months of treatment, with a range of roughly 6 to 36 months. Broad study findings and their caveats: Clonality increased at ibrutinib response, stayed stable in sustained remission, and fell back toward baseline at progression. Lymph node repertoires were not examined, and the timing of sampling was not matched between patients in sustained remission and those whose disease progressed. Public clonotypes were rare and either contracted or stayed stable during treatment, and the rise in clonality at ibrutinib response reflected the expansion of private clonotypes. Baseline clonality was found to be higher than that of age-matched healthy donors and was strongly correlated with circulating CD8+ T-cell counts.

For TCR beta library preparation, around 2.2 micrograms of genomic DNA was extracted from cryopreserved PBMCs. Longitudinal blood samples from CLL patients on ibrutinib monotherapy were analyzed using high-throughput TCR beta sequencing. The patients were enrolled in a single-center, open-label phase 2 trial of ibrutinib monotherapy. Trimming leaves V shorter by 3 bases and J shorter by 6 bases, with the junction holding 11 bases beyond the gene matches. The CDR3 runs 16 amino acids, cysteine and phenylalanine included. Only the CDR3 part of the read is kept: 48 bases, read in frame from the first base. Reading the germline V gene (reference sequence) gives CDR1 SGHNT and CDR2 YYREEE. About this clone itself: Its antigen is currently not known. Qualities for individual bases were not recorded, and no much larger clone is one base off.

Each clonotype received, on average, around 10x coverage in deep resolution sequencing performed on a MiSeq, where the target depth lay between 1 in 1 million and 1 in 200,000 T cells. TCR beta libraries were generated with the immunoSEQ hsTCRB Kit. Processing in the source paper ran as follows. Data were analyzed with ImmunoSEQ Data Assistant and ImmunoSEQ Analyzer, with V, D and J genes assigned per IMGT definitions. Clonality, which ranges from 0 to 1, was calculated by subtracting the normalized Shannon entropy of productive rearrangement frequencies from one. Only overrepresented clonotypes making up at least 0.05% of the repertoire of each patient were included in the public clonotype analysis. Fewer than 15 age-matched healthy donor repertoires from immuneACCESS served as clonality controls. The immuneACCESS repertoire file appears here via TCRdb, limited to in-frame rearrangements. These files lack a portion of the clones; in checked studies, under half of the deficit traces to unresolved V genes, and the cause of the others is not known. V, J and clone size are taken as reported in that table, and D and trimming were inferred from the DNA itself. A total of about 84,000 clones appear in this sample, 86% of them only once. The ten largest clones capture under 7% of the sample.

The sequence was collected from a human donor with chronic lymphocytic leukemia. The V and J genes are TRBV5-4 and TRBJ2-3; TRBD2 aligns with 9 central bases. The sample was PBMCs, taken before ibrutinib treatment. The sequenced DNA: TGTGCCAGCAGCTCCGCTAGCGGGATAGTAACTGATACGCAGTATTTT. Its protein product is CASSSASGIVTDTQYF.